Each of the 17 T cell receptor beta chains below was sequenced from the same sample in a study of preoperative IRX-2 immunotherapy in early breast cancer. The protocol was immunoSEQ multiplex PCR, while the TCRdb copy is restricted to in-frame clones and leaves out a portion. Of under 40,000 clones listed, roughly 90% are singletons. Specified treatment: preoperative locoregional IRX-2 cytokine immunotherapy. The sequenced sample was tumor tissue, obtained after IRX-2 immunotherapy. The receptor set was obtained from a human donor with breast cancer.

This rearrangement joins TRBV6-9 to TRBJ2-3; unclear D gene. V lost 6 bases, J lost 2 bases, and 6 bases lay in between. The CDR3 contains 12 residues. Per germline, CDR1 MNHGY and CDR2 SVAAGI. CDR3 coding DNA: TGTGCCAGCAGGGCCTCCACAGATACGCAGTATTTT. This encodes CASRASTDTQYF.

This clone was seen only once. The genes are TRBV7-6 and TRBJ2-3; D is perhaps TRBD2 (5 bases). V was trimmed by 5 bases and J by 2 bases, leaving 11 bases between them. CDR3 length: 14 residues. Germline-derived CDR1 and CDR2 are SGHVS and FNYEAQ. The CDR3 DNA follows: TGTGCCAGCAGCCCGGGGATTTTCACAGATACGCAGTATTTT. Translated: CASSPGIFTDTQYF.

The chain combines TRBV7-1 with TRBJ1-2, with a tentative D call TRBD1 (5 bases). TRBV7-1 is labeled an ORF, and its function is uncertain. The CDR3 contains 15 residues. V was clipped by 5 bases and J by 4 bases, with 17 bases between them. CDR3 region: CASSPSVQAPYGYTF. The CDR3 DNA sequence: TGTGCCAGCAGCCCATCGGTACAGGCTCCCTATGGCTACACCTTC.

The V gene is TRBV6-8, the J gene TRBJ2-3; perhaps TRBD2 as D (5 bases). Trimming removed 7 bases from V and 1 base from J, with 12 bases in between. Germline V gene lookup returns CDR1 MNHGY and CDR2 SAAAGT. CDR3 length: 14 amino acids. The CDR3 coding sequence is TGTGCCAGCACCCCTAGCCCTCGCACAGATACGCAGTATTTT. It codes for CASTPSPRTDTQYF.

The chain recombines TRBV6-8 with TRBJ2-7, with D tentatively TRBD1 (6 bases). Trimming removed 5 bases at V and 3 bases at J, with 14 bases between. The CDR3 sequence is 14 residues long. Germline assignment: CDR1 MNHGY and CDR2 SAAAGT. The CDR3 DNA is TGTGCCAGCAGTGGACAGAACCCCTACTACGAGCAGTACTTC. It specifies CASSGQNPYYEQYF.

This chain links TRBV29-1 with TRBJ2-2, with 7 bases lining up with TRBD1. The CDR3 runs 14 residues. In germline, CDR1 is SQVTM, CDR2 ANQGSEA. V lost 7 bases to trimming and J lost 0 bases; unmatched junction nucleotides: 5. Here the CDR3 DNA reads TGCAGCGCCTCGGGGACAGCGAACACCGGGGAGCTGTTTTTT. This codes for CSASGTANTGELFF.

The V call is TRBV18, the J call TRBJ1-1; 8 nucleotides line up with TRBD1. Losses at the gene ends were 5 bases for V and 2 bases for J; bases not matched to a gene: 4. Germline assignment: CDR1 KGHSH and CDR2 LQKENI. The CDR3 contains 14 residues. The CDR3 reads CASSWGQENTEAFF. The CDR3 DNA reads TGTGCCAGCTCATGGGGACAGGAAAACACTGAAGCTTTCTTT.

This sequence joins TRBV18 and TRBJ2-5; D not resolved. Trimming took off 5 bases at V and 0 bases at J, with 16 bases between the two ends. This CDR3 spans 16 amino acids. In germline, CDR1 is KGHSH, CDR2 LQKENI. CDR3 amino acids: CASSSQARVDQETQYF. Written as DNA, the CDR3 is TGTGCCAGCTCATCACAAGCCCGGGTGGACCAAGAGACCCAGTACTTC.

The rearrangement uses TRBV19 and TRBJ2-7; TRBD2 might be the D (5 bases). CDR1 and CDR2 from the germline V gene are LNHDA and SQIVND (reference sequence). The CDR3 runs 15 residues. V was trimmed by 3 bases and J by 0 bases, leaving 12 bases between them. CDR3 sequence reads: CASSMGPGLSYEQYF. The CDR3 region has the DNA TGTGCCAGTAGTATGGGCCCAGGACTCTCCTACGAGCAGTACTTC. The full variable domain, rest sourced from reference TRBV19 and TRBJ2-7, is DGGITQSPKYLFRKEGQNVTLSCEQNLNHDAMYWYRQDPGQGLRLIYYSQIVNDFQKGDIAEGYSVSREKKESFPLTVTSAQKNPTAFYLCASSMGPGLSYEQYFGPGTRLTVT.

This clone appeared once. This chain joins TRBV5-1 and TRBJ1-1, with a possible D match to TRBD1 (5 bases). This CDR3 contains 15 residues. Germline-derived CDR1 and CDR2 are SGHRS and YFSETQ. The V end was cut by 4 bases, the J end by 0 bases, with 13 bases between. CDR3 in amino acids: CASSGGHSVNTEAFF. For the CDR3, the DNA is TGCGCCAGCAGCGGCGGACATTCCGTGAACACTGAAGCTTTCTTT.

This chain links TRBV7-2 with TRBJ1-6; D unresolved. CDR1 and CDR2 from the germline V gene are SGHTA and FQGNSA. The CDR3 has 13 amino acids. Trimming left V 0 bases short and J 7 bases short, with 4 bases between. The chain's CDR3 is CASSLAWNSPLHF. CDR3 nucleotide sequence: TGTGCCAGCAGCTTAGCTTGGAATTCACCCCTCCACTTT.

The chain carries TRBV6-8 and TRBJ1-1; 8 bases align to TRBD1. Germline V gene sequence: CDR1 MNHGY, CDR2 SAAAGT. V lost 7 bases and J lost 4; bases outside the gene matches: 11. The CDR3 has 15 residues. CDR3 nucleotides: TGTGCCAGCACCCGAGGGAGGGGGACAGGCACTGAAGCTTTCTTT. Protein: CASTRGRGTGTEAFF.

The chain employs TRBV15 and TRBJ1-3; a possible D gene is TRBD1 (6 bases). V lost 8 bases and J lost 3, with 14 bases in between. The length of the CDR3 is 14 residues. Germline values: CDR1 LNHNV, CDR2 YYDKDF (reference sequence). Here the CDR3 reads CATGAGGFGNTIYF. The CDR3 DNA reads TGTGCCACCGGGGCCGGGGGCTTTGGAAACACCATATATTTT. The full variable domain, completed using reference TRBV15 and TRBJ1-3, is DAMVIQNPRYQVTQFGKPVTLSCSQTLNHNVMYWYQQKSSQAPKLLFHYYDKDFNNEADTPDNFQSRRPNTSFCFLDIRSPGLGDTAMYLCATGAGGFGNTIYFGEGSWLTVV.

The chain recombines TRBV11-3 with TRBJ2-7; the D gene is possibly TRBD1 (6 bases). The CDR3 spans 15 residues. Germline-derived CDR1 and CDR2 are SGHNT and YENEEA. V dropped 0 bases and J dropped 6 bases, with 15 bases sitting between them. The CDR3 nucleotides are TGTGCCAGCAGCTTAGAATCCAGGGGTGTGGGCGAGCAGTACTTC. Translated: CASSLESRGVGEQYF.

This clone was observed a single time. The V gene is TRBV6-8, the J gene TRBJ2-6; perhaps TRBD2 as D (5 bases). This CDR3 has 14 amino acids. CDR1 and CDR2 from the germline V gene are MNHGY and SAAAGT. V was cut by 7 bases and J by 2 bases, with 9 bases left in between. As DNA, the CDR3 is TGTGCCAGCACCTTTAGCGCTGGGGCCAACGTCCTGACTTTC. Its protein is CASTFSAGANVLTF.

V and J are TRBV18 and TRBJ2-7; the match to TRBD1 covers 11 bases. CDR1 and CDR2 (germline): KGHSH, LQKENI. The CDR3 is 14 residues long. The J segment lost 6 bases and the V segment lost 4 bases, leaving 5 bases of the junction unmatched. This chain's CDR3 is CASSQAGTGGEQYF. DNA for the CDR3: TGTGCCAGCTCACAAGCCGGGACAGGGGGCGAGCAGTACTTC.

The chain uses TRBV5-1 and TRBJ2-2, with 8 nucleotides matching TRBD1. Germline V lookup: CDR1 SGHRS, CDR2 YFSETQ. This CDR3 region has 17 residues. J lost 2 bases, V lost 4 bases, and 10 bases had no gene match. CDR3 in DNA: TGCGCCAGCAGCCTTGGACAGGGACTGATCAACACCGGGGAGCTGTTTTTT. Protein product: CASSLGQGLINTGELFF.